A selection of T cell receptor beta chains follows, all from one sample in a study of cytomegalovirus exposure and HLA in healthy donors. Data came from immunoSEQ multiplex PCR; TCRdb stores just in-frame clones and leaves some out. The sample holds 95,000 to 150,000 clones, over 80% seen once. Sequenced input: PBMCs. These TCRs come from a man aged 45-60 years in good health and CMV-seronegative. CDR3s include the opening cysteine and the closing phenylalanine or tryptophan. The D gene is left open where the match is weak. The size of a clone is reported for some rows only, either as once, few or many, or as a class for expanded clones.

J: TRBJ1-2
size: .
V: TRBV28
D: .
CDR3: CASSTPGGPTWDGYTF
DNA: TGTGCCAGCAGTACCCCTGGAGGACCGACCTGGGATGGCTACACCTTC

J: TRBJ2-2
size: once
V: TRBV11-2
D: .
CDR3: CASSLQLANTGELFF
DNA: TGTGCCAGCAGCTTACAACTAGCTAACACCGGGGAGCTGTTTTTT

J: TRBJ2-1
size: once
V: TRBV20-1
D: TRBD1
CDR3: CSGDRPNEQFF
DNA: TGCAGTGGGGACAGGCCGAATGAGCAGTTCTTC

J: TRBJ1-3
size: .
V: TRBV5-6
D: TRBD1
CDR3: CAVGQGGDTIYF
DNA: TGTGCTGTCGGACAGGGAGGGGACACCATATATTTT

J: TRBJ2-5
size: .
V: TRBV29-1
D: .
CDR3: CSVVVTGMTQYF
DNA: TGCAGCGTTGTTGTTACCGGGATGACCCAGTACTTC

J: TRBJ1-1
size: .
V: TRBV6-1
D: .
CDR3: CASRVTTGNTEAFF
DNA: TGTGCCAGCAGAGTAACAACAGGGAACACTGAAGCTTTCTTT

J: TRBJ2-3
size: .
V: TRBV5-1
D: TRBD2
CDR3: CASSLGLLGTSGTDTQYF
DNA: TGCGCCAGCAGCTTGGGCTTGCTCGGGACTAGCGGGACAGATACGCAGTATTTT

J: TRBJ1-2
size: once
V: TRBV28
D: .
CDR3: CASSLLTWSGGYTF
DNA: TGTGCCAGCAGTTTACTGACATGGTCGGGAGGCTACACCTTC

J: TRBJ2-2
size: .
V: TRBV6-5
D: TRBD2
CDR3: CASSYTGTSGFGELFF
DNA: TGTGCCAGCAGTTACACCGGGACTAGCGGGTTTGGGGAGCTGTTTTTT

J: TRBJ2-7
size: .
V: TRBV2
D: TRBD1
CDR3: CASRDRQGASYEQYF
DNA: TGTGCCAGCAGGGATAGACAGGGGGCCAGCTACGAGCAGTACTTC

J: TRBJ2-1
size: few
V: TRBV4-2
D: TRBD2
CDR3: CASSQGTSGSYNEQFF
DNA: TGTGCCAGCAGCCAAGGGACGAGCGGGAGTTACAATGAGCAGTTCTTC

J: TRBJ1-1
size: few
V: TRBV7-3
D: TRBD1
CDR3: CARSLTGARSGTEAFF
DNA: TGTGCCCGCAGCTTAACAGGGGCGCGGTCTGGCACTGAAGCTTTCTTT

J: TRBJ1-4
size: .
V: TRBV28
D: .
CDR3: CASNSRGGTTGEKLFF
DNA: TGTGCCAGCAATAGTAGGGGCGGGACGACCGGCGAAAAACTGTTTTTT

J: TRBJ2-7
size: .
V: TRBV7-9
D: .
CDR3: CASSPRWERDSSYEQYF
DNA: TGTGCCAGCAGCCCCCGTTGGGAACGGGATAGCTCCTACGAGCAGTACTTC

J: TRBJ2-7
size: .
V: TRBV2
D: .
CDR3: CASRSEEGRYEQYF
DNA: TGTGCCAGCAGATCAGAGGAGGGCCGCTACGAGCAGTACTTC

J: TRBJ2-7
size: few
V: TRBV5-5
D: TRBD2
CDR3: CASSFLGSSGSRNEQYF
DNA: TGTGCCAGCAGCTTTCTCGGATCTAGCGGGAGCAGAAACGAGCAGTACTTC

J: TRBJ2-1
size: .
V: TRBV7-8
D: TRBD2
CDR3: CATHGGLGGNEQFF
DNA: TGTGCCACTCATGGGGGACTAGGGGGCAATGAGCAGTTCTTC

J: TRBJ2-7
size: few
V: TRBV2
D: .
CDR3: CASTYSGTQGSYEQYF
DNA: TGTGCCAGCACTTATTCCGGGACTCAGGGTTCCTACGAGCAGTACTTC

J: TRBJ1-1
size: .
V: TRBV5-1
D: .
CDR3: CASSLYGGLNTEAFF
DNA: TGCGCCAGCAGCTTGTATGGGGGCCTCAACACTGAAGCTTTCTTT

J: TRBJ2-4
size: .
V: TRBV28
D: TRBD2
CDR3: CASRGGGPAKNIQYF
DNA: TGTGCCAGCAGGGGGGGAGGGCCGGCCAAAAACATTCAGTACTTC

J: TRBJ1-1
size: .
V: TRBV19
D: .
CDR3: CASSIIGILGQNTEAFF
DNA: TGTGCCAGTAGTATAATCGGGATCCTGGGCCAGAACACTGAAGCTTTCTTT

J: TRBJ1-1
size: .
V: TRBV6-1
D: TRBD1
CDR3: CASRAITGVGEAFF
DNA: TGTGCCAGCAGGGCCATTACAGGGGTGGGGGAAGCTTTCTTT

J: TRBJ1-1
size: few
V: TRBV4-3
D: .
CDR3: CASSQGGNTEAFF
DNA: TGCGCCAGCAGCCAAGGAGGGAACACTGAAGCTTTCTTT

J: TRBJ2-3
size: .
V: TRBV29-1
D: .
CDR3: CSVEGPIGTDTQYF
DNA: TGCAGCGTTGAAGGTCCCATAGGCACAGATACGCAGTATTTT

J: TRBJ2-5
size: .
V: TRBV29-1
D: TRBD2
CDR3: CSVFAGGETQYF
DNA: TGCAGCGTTTTCGCGGGAGGAGAGACCCAGTACTTC